The 21 T cell receptor beta chains below all came from one sample that was sequenced in a study of blood T cell repertoires in COVID-19. Data came from immunoSEQ multiplex PCR; TCRdb stores just in-frame clones and leaves some out. The sample has approximately 180,000 clones, roughly 91% seen once. The specimen sequenced was peripheral blood. The receptors were gathered from a human donor in a cohort sampled during active COVID-19.

This rearrangement joins TRBV30 to TRBJ2-1, with 11 bases fitting TRBD2. Germline lookup yields CDR1 GTSNPN and CDR2 SVGIG (reference sequence). This CDR3 has 12 amino acids. The trim removed 4 bases at V and 7 bases at J, leaving 0 bases unmatched. This CDR3 is CAWTSGGNEQFF. In DNA, the CDR3 is TGTGCCTGGACTAGCGGGGGGAATGAGCAGTTCTTC.

V usage is TRBV23-1 and J usage is TRBJ2-3; no firm D call. Being an ORF, TRBV23-1 has a function that is uncertain. V dropped 0 bases and J dropped 15 bases, with 7 bases sitting between them. CDR3 size: 10 residues. CDR3 coding DNA: TGCGCCAGCAGTCAATCTCCAACTTATTTT. Protein sequence: CASSQSPTYF.

J is TRBJ2-3 and V is TRBV7-2, with TRBD2 identical over 10 bases. The CDR3 spans 16 residues. In germline, CDR1 is SGHTA, CDR2 FQGNSA. V shed 3 bases and J 5 bases; nucleotides not matched to a gene: 8. The CDR3: CASSFLAGDLGDTQYF. In nucleotides, the CDR3 is TGTGCCAGCAGCTTCCTAGCGGGAGATCTTGGAGATACGCAGTATTTT.

The chain joins TRBV5-1 to TRBJ2-5; 13 nucleotides match TRBD2. There are 13 residues in the CDR3. The germline CDR1 and CDR2 sequences are SGHRS and YFSETQ. The V gene end was trimmed by 5 bases and the J gene end by 5 bases; junction bases not matched to a gene: 0. CDR3 nucleotide sequence: TGCGCCAGCAGGGGACTAGCGGGGGAGACCCAGTACTTC. Amino acids: CASRGLAGETQYF. Full variable domain (missing parts from reference TRBV5-1 and TRBJ2-5): KAGVTQTPRYLIKTRGQQVTLSCSPISGHRSVSWYQQTPGQGLQFLFEYFSETQRNKGNFPGRFSGRQFSNSRSEMNVSTLELGDSALYLCASRGLAGETQYFGPGTRLLVL.

CDR3 sequence reads: CASSIRGNENNEQFF. CDR3 nucleotide sequence: TGTGCCAGCTCTATCAGGGGCAATGAAAACAATGAGCAGTTCTTC. The J gene is TRBJ2-1, the V gene TRBV18, with D possibly TRBD1 on 6 matching bases. The length of the CDR3 is 15 residues. The germline V gene encodes CDR1 KGHSH and CDR2 LQKENI. Trimming removed 6 bases at V and 5 bases at J, with 17 bases between.

V gene TRBV6-1 combines with J gene TRBJ1-6, with D uncertain. The CDR3 contains 16 residues. Germline V gene data show CDR1 as MNHNS and CDR2 as SASEGT. The germline V and J ends were trimmed by 3 bases and 0 bases, with 9 bases remaining between them. The CDR3 loop is CASSDTSSSYNSPLHF. Written as DNA, the CDR3 is TGTGCCAGCAGTGATACGTCCAGCTCCTATAATTCACCCCTCCACTTT.

The chain recombines TRBV5-1 with TRBJ2-6; TRBD1 aligns across 8 bases. J lost 2 bases, V lost 5 bases, and 6 bases had no gene match. CDR1 is SGHRS and CDR2 is YFSETQ in the germline V gene. The CDR3 extends over 16 amino acids. This CDR3 reads CASRIQGAAGANVLTF. The CDR3 DNA is TGCGCCAGCAGGATCCAGGGGGCGGCTGGGGCCAACGTCCTGACTTTC.

This clone appeared a single time. The rearrangement uses TRBV4-1 and TRBJ1-2; no reliable D call. Germline assignment: CDR1 MGHRA and CDR2 YSYEKL. The CDR3 sequence is 13 residues long. Trimming stripped 1 base from V and 4 bases from J, with 7 bases between. This CDR3 reads CASSQAPGYGYTF. The CDR3 coding sequence is TGCGCCAGCAGCCAAGCCCCCGGCTATGGCTACACCTTC.

The chain employs TRBV6-1 and TRBJ2-7; TRBD1 matches 7 bases. The CDR3 is 15 amino acids. Germline V gives CDR1 MNHNS, CDR2 SASEGT. V shed 2 bases and J 3 bases; nucleotides not matched to a gene: 7. CDR3 in DNA: TGTGCCAGCAGTGAACTGGGACAGCGCTTCTACGAGCAGTACTTC. It specifies CASSELGQRFYEQYF.

V and J are TRBV28 and TRBJ2-7; TRBD2 agrees at 9 bases. There are 14 residues in the CDR3. Trimming cost V 5 bases and J 0 bases; bases outside gene matches: 2. Germline CDR1 MDHEN, CDR2 SYDVKM. The CDR3 nucleotides read TGTGCCAGCAGTCGTAGCGGGAGCTCCTACGAGCAGTACTTC. Encoded protein: CASSRSGSSYEQYF.

V gene TRBV7-2 combines with J gene TRBJ1-6; D might be TRBD1 (6 bases). The CDR3 runs 17 residues. Germline-derived CDR1 and CDR2 are SGHTA and FQGNSA. The V end lost 2 bases, the J end lost 0 bases, and 11 bases lay between the germline ends. CDR3 amino acids: CASSLKDRSSYNSPLHF. CDR3 coding DNA: TGTGCCAGCAGCTTAAAGGACAGAAGCTCCTATAATTCACCCCTCCACTTT.

The rearrangement links TRBV2 to TRBJ2-2, with 8 bases aligning to TRBD1. The V gene's germline CDR1 is SNHLY and CDR2 FYNNEI. J was trimmed by 1 base and V by 7 bases; bases with no gene match: 8. The CDR3 extends over 16 amino acids. In nucleotides, the CDR3 is TGTGCCAGCACCGCAGGACAGGGTAGGAACACCGGGGAGCTGTTTTTT. Translated: CASTAGQGRNTGELFF.

The chain has TRBV4-2 and TRBJ2-7, with TRBD2 identical over 10 bases. Trimming cost V 1 base and J 0 bases; bases outside gene matches: 3. The CDR3 covers 16 residues. The germline V gene has CDR1 LGHNA and CDR2 YNFKEQ. DNA of the CDR3: TGTGCCAGCAGCCAAGCGACTAGCGGGTCCTCCTACGAGCAGTACTTC. The encoded protein is CASSQATSGSSYEQYF.

The chain links TRBV29-1 to TRBJ2-1; tentatively, D is TRBD2 (5 bases). This CDR3 spans 11 amino acids. V gave up 6 bases and J gave up 9 bases, with 12 bases separating them. Germline lookup yields CDR1 SQVTM and CDR2 ANQGSEA. As DNA, the CDR3 is TGCAGCGTCCTAAGTACTAGTGAGCAGTTCTTC. It codes for CSVLSTSEQFF.

V is TRBV5-4 and J is TRBJ1-6; 9 nucleotides match TRBD1. V dropped 4 bases and J dropped 8; count of bases not matched to a gene: 7. CDR3 length: 15 residues. Per germline, CDR1 SGHNT and CDR2 YYREEE (reference sequence). CDR3 in DNA: TGTGCCAGCAGCCGGTTGAGGGACAGGGATTCACCCCTCCACTTT. As protein: CASSRLRDRDSPLHF.

The rearrangement uses TRBV6-6 and TRBJ2-3, with 12 bases lining up with TRBD1. This CDR3 comprises 16 residues. The V gene end was trimmed by 0 bases and the J gene end by 4 bases; junction bases not matched to a gene: 2. The germline V gene encodes CDR1 MNHNY and CDR2 SVGAGI (reference sequence). The CDR3 sequence: CASSYSGDRGPDTQYF. The CDR3 DNA sequence: TGTGCCAGCAGTTACTCCGGGGACAGGGGGCCAGATACGCAGTATTTT.

V usage is TRBV7-2 and J usage is TRBJ1-2; TRBD1 might be the D (6 bases). CDR3 length equals 14 residues. Germline CDR1 is SGHTA and CDR2 is FQGNSA. Trimming took 4 bases from V and 0 from J, leaving 9 bases between them. The CDR3 loop is CASSSHRANYGYTF. CDR3 nucleotide sequence: TGTGCCAGCAGCTCTCACAGGGCTAACTATGGCTACACCTTC. The full variable domain, with the rest looked up from reference TRBV7-2 and TRBJ1-2, is GAGVSQSPSNKVTEKGKDVELRCDPISGHTALYWYRQSLGQGLEFLIYFQGNSAPDKSGLPSDRFSAERTGGSVSTLTIQRTQQEDSAVYLCASSSHRANYGYTFGSGTRLTVV.

Turning to this clone: Other DNA sequences from this sample encode an identical CDR3 as well. The rearrangement links TRBV7-2 to TRBJ2-3, with 8 bases fitting TRBD2. With V trimmed by 0 bases and J by 4 bases, 9 bases remained unmatched. This CDR3 is built from 17 residues. From germline, CDR1 is SGHTA and CDR2 FQGNSA. Here the CDR3 reads CASSLAAGGGRADTQYF. The CDR3 region has the DNA TGTGCCAGCAGCTTAGCGGCGGGAGGTGGTCGGGCAGATACGCAGTATTTT.

The chain couples TRBV7-8 to TRBJ1-2; 7 bases line up with TRBD1. Germline V gene sequence: CDR1 SGHVS, CDR2 FQNEAQ. CDR3 length equals 15 residues. The J segment lost 5 bases and the V segment lost 5 bases, leaving 11 bases of the junction unmatched. CDR3 sequence (DNA): TGTGCCAGCAGCACAAAGACAGGGTTATGGTATGGCTACACCTTC. As protein: CASSTKTGLWYGYTF.

The chain has TRBV15 and TRBJ2-1; TRBD2 matches 8 bases. Per germline, CDR1 LNHNV and CDR2 YYDKDF (reference sequence). This CDR3 has 17 residues. After removal of 0 bases from V and 15 bases from J, the junction contained 19 bases not matched to a gene. This chain's CDR3 is CATSRDGSSGRNVIRFF. The CDR3 nucleotides read TGTGCCACCAGCAGAGATGGCAGCAGCGGGAGAAATGTTATCCGGTTCTTC.

The chain employs TRBV7-2 and TRBJ2-7, with D hard to call. V gave up 2 bases and J gave up 6 bases, with 5 bases separating them. This CDR3 has 11 amino acids. CDR1 is SGHTA, CDR2 FQGNSA, per germline. CDR3 bases: TGTGCCAGCAGCTTACGGTCCGAGCAGTACTTC. Amino acids: CASSLRSEQYF.